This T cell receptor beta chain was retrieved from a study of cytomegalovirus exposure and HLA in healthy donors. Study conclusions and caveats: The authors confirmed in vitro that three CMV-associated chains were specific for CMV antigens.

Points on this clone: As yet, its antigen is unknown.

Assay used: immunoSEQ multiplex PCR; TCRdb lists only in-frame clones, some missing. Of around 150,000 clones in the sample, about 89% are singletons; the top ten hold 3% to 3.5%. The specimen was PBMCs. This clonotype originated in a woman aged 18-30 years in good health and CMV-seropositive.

CDR3 nucleotides: TGTGCTAGTGGTTTCCCCCCGGGACAGGGCCCGAACACCGGGGAGCTGTTTTTT. Its protein is CASGFPPGQGPNTGELFF. The chain employs TRBV12-5 and TRBJ2-2; 9 bases are shared with TRBD1. Germline V lookup: CDR1 LGHNT, CDR2 FRNRAP. With 3 bases clipped from V and 0 bases from J, the junction kept 8 bases outside the gene matches. The CDR3 contains 18 residues.